This TCR beta chain came from a study of blood T cell repertoires in COVID-19. The CDR3 totals 15 residues. In germline, CDR1 is MNHEY, CDR2 SVGAGI. J was trimmed by 1 base and V by 6 bases; bases with no gene match: 4. Original analysis: Amplification from reference gene primers served as the basis for estimated nucleated cell counts. The data were produced by immunoSEQ multiplex PCR, yet TCRdb's version contains in-frame clones alone and is incomplete. V and J calls and clone size come straight from that table; D and trimming were deduced from the DNA. Of over 130,000 clones detected, approximately 85% appear once; the ten largest clones hold 2.5% to 3.5%.

This chain connects TRBV6-5 to TRBJ2-2, with 8 bases matching TRBD1. Sequencing was performed on peripheral blood. The TCR originated in a man between 50 and 59 years old with acute or convalescent COVID-19. The CDR3: CASRSGTGNTGELFF. The CDR3 DNA sequence: TGTGCCAGCAGATCCGGGACAGGGAACACCGGGGAGCTGTTTTTT.